One and the same sample provided the 10 T cell receptor beta chains below, sequenced in a study of cytomegalovirus exposure and HLA in healthy donors. The PCR made use of 60 Vbeta and 13 Jbeta primers. The method was immunoSEQ multiplex PCR; TCRdb's version includes in-frame clones alone and lacks a portion of them. The data hold about 59,000 clones, with approximately 80% observed a single time. What was sequenced was PBMCs. The source of these receptors is a human donor in good health.

V is TRBV5-5 and J is TRBJ1-2; D possibly corresponds to TRBD1 (6 bases). This CDR3 is 15 amino acids long. Trimming removed 1 base from V and 5 bases from J, with 15 bases in between. Germline V gene data show CDR1 as SGHKS and CDR2 as YYEKEE (reference sequence). CDR3 protein: CASSLSRDRRYGYTF. The CDR3 nucleotides are TGTGCCAGCAGCTTGAGTAGAGACAGGCGATATGGCTACACCTTC. The full variable domain, rest sourced from reference TRBV5-5 and TRBJ1-2, is DAGVTQSPTHLIKTRGQQVTLRCSPISGHKSVSWYQQVLGQGPQFIFQYYEKEERGRGNFPDRFSARQFPNYSSELNVNALLLGDSALYLCASSLSRDRRYGYTFGSGTRLTVV.

In nucleotides, the CDR3 is TGTGCCAGCAGTCCCCGGGGGCGGGGGTGGAATGAGCAGTTCTTC. Translation: CASSPRGRGWNEQFF. The chain employs TRBV28 and TRBJ2-1; D perhaps matches TRBD2 (7 bases). The germline CDR1 and CDR2 sequences are MDHEN and SYDVKM. With 5 bases removed from V and 7 bases from J, the gap between germline ends came to 18 bases. CDR3 length equals 15 residues.

The chain links TRBV7-2 to TRBJ2-3, with 10 bases fitting TRBD2. V lost 3 bases to trimming and J lost 3 bases; unmatched junction nucleotides: 9. This CDR3 is built from 17 residues. Germline V gene data show CDR1 as SGHTA and CDR2 as FQGNSA. CDR3 nucleotide sequence: TGTGCCAGCAGCTTCGGGGGACTAGCGATCGGAACAGATACGCAGTATTTT. This gives the protein CASSFGGLAIGTDTQYF.

The chain is built from TRBV15 and TRBJ2-5; TRBD1 aligns across 7 bases. J gave up 4 bases and V 1 base, and 9 bases lay outside the gene matches. The V gene's germline CDR1 is LNHNV and CDR2 YYDKDF (reference sequence). This CDR3 region has 16 residues. This CDR3 is CATSRGMTGFGETQYF. As DNA, the CDR3 is TGTGCCACCAGCAGAGGGATGACAGGGTTCGGAGAGACCCAGTACTTC.

This chain connects TRBV30 to TRBJ1-2; D gene uncertain. This CDR3 region has 15 residues. Trimming left V 0 bases short and J 0 bases short, with 11 bases between. Germline V lookup: CDR1 GTSNPN, CDR2 SVGIG (reference sequence). DNA of the CDR3: TGTGCCTGGAGTGTGGAAAGGCGGACTAACTATGGCTACACCTTC. Translation gives CAWSVERRTNYGYTF.

The chain employs TRBV28 and TRBJ2-7, with a weak D call TRBD1 (6 bases). V was cut by 3 bases and J by 2 bases, with 23 bases left in between. The germline gives CDR1 MDHEN, CDR2 SYDVKM. This CDR3 has 18 amino acids. The CDR3 DNA reads as TGTGCCAGCAGTTTGTCAATACTGGACTGGGCAGGGGCCTACGAGCAGTACTTC. Translated, it gives CASSLSILDWAGAYEQYF. The full variable domain, completed using reference TRBV28 and TRBJ2-7, is DVKVTQSSRYLVKRTGEKVFLECVQDMDHENMFWYRQDPGLGLRLIYFSYDVKMKEKGDIPEGYSVSREKKERFSLILESASTNQTSMYLCASSLSILDWAGAYEQYFGPGTRLTVT.

The gene calls are TRBV7-2 and TRBJ2-7; 11 bases line up with TRBD2. The trim removed 5 bases at V and 2 bases at J, leaving 5 bases unmatched. The CDR3 totals 15 residues. In germline, CDR1 is SGHTA, CDR2 FQGNSA. This chain's CDR3 is CASSEGLAVPYEQYF. In DNA form, the CDR3 reads TGTGCCAGCAGCGAGGGACTAGCGGTCCCCTACGAGCAGTACTTC. Using reference TRBV7-2 and TRBJ2-7 for the parts outside the CDR3, the full variable domain is GAGVSQSPSNKVTEKGKDVELRCDPISGHTALYWYRQSLGQGLEFLIYFQGNSAPDKSGLPSDRFSAERTGGSVSTLTIQRTQQEDSAVYLCASSEGLAVPYEQYFGPGTRLTVT.

The rearrangement links TRBV7-2 to TRBJ2-3; D might be TRBD1 (6 bases). The CDR3 is 14 residues long. V lost 2 bases, J lost 6 bases, and 12 bases lay in between. Germline CDR1 is SGHTA and CDR2 is FQGNSA. The CDR3 coding sequence is TGTGCCAGCAGCTTAATGGGGCAGGGGGATACGCAGTATTTT. It is translated as CASSLMGQGDTQYF.

This rearrangement joins TRBV29-1 to TRBJ1-2; D not certain. The CDR3 runs 14 residues. V lost 7 bases and J 0 bases, leaving 15 bases between the germline ends. From germline, CDR1 is SQVTM and CDR2 ANQGSEA. CDR3 amino acids: CSAEVEKPNYGYTF. The CDR3, as DNA: TGCAGCGCCGAGGTAGAAAAACCTAACTATGGCTACACCTTC.

The chain is built from TRBV10-3 and TRBJ1-5; D is ambiguous. This CDR3 is 10 amino acids long. CDR1 ENHRY and CDR2 SYGVKD come from the germline V gene. V gave up 8 bases and J gave up 5 bases, with 4 bases separating them. The CDR3 sequence is CAIGHQPQHF. CDR3 DNA sequence: TGTGCCATCGGGCATCAGCCCCAGCATTTT.